The sequence of this TCR beta chain was determined in a study of shared clonotypes between healthy human individuals. The CDR3 runs 11 residues. The V end lost 6 bases, the J end lost 2 bases, and 4 bases lay between the germline ends. Germline-derived CDR1 and CDR2 are KGHSH and LQKENI. A remark on this clone: Other DNA sequences of this sample code for an identical CDR3.

Repertoires were generated with immunoSEQ multiplex PCR, while TCRdb's copy carries only in-frame clones and drops some. The sample contains about 1.5 million clones, about 96% of which appear only once. J is TRBJ2-5 and V is TRBV18; unclear D gene. Sequencing was carried out using naive CD4+ T cells sorted from blood. Described subset: CD45RA+ positively selected. This TCR was recovered from a man aged 25 to 45 in good health. Here the CDR3 reads CASSSQETQYF. In DNA form, the CDR3 reads TGTGCCAGCTCGTCTCAAGAGACCCAGTACTTC.